The clone carrying this T cell receptor (beta chain) was seen many times. The data were taken from a study of spatial heterogeneity in lung cancer. About the research overall: The library had UMIs, and each TCR and UMI pair averaged more than ten raw reads.

Described time point: sample taken at primary tumor resection. Whole RNA obtained from tumor, nontumor lung or frozen PBMC underwent sequencing without sorting. The donors, 72 patients with untreated early-stage non-small cell lung cancer, provided the samples. The V and J ends lost 3 bases and 6 bases respectively, with 17 bases between them. CDR3 size: 14 residues. CDR1 SQVTM and CDR2 ANQGSEA come from the germline V gene. The presence of a unique molecular identifier marked each TCR cDNA molecule. From the 5' RACE reads, TCRdb called clonotypes with MiXCR, one entry per CDR3 protein. The data contain approximately 11,000 distinct CDR3 sequences, 3% to 4.5% of them singletons.

The chain couples TRBV29-1 to TRBJ1-1, with D possibly TRBD1 on 5 matching bases. This TCR derives from a male donor with early-stage non-small cell lung cancer. The sequencing here drew on normal lung tissue next to the tumor, taken at surgery. The chain's CDR3 is CSVDVAGGSPEAFF. The CDR3 DNA reads TGCAGCGTTGATGTAGCGGGGGGTAGCCCTGAAGCTTTCTTT.